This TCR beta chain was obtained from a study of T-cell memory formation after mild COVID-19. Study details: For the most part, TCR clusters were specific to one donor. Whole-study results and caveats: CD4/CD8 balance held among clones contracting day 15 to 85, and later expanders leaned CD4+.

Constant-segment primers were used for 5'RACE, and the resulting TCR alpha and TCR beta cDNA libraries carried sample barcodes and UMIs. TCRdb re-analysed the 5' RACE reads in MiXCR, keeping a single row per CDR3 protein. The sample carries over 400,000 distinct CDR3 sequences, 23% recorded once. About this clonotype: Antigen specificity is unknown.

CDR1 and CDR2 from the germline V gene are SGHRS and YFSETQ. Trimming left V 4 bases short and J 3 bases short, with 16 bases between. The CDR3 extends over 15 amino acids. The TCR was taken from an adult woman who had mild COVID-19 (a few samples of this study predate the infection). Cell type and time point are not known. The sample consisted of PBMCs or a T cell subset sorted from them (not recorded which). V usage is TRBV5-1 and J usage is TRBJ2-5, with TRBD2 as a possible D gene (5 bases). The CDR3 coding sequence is TGCGCCAGCAGCCCTCGACCCAGCGGAGAAGAGACCCAGTACTTC. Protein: CASSPRPSGEETQYF.